The following is a T cell receptor (beta chain) sequence with its context. This specimen comes from a study of blood T cell repertoires in COVID-19. As handled by the study authors: Quantification of nucleated cells was approximated via reference gene primer amplification. The repertoire was sequenced with immunoSEQ multiplex PCR; TCRdb's copy has only in-frame clones and lacks some. Clone size and V and J calls were adopted from that table, with D and trimming inferred from the DNA. The table shows 150,000 to 200,000 clones, with approximately 84% occurring only once. CDR1 KGHSH and CDR2 LQKENI come from the germline V gene. The CDR3 is 13 residues long. The V end lost 5 bases, the J end lost 5 bases, and 12 bases lay between the germline ends.

Sequences were obtained from peripheral blood. This chain links TRBV18 with TRBJ1-2; TRBD1 is a possible D gene (5 bases). The origin of this receptor is a human donor with acute or convalescent COVID-19. The donor label of this sample is uncertain. The CDR3 DNA follows: TGTGCCAGCTCAGCGTCGCAGGGATATGGCTACACCTTC. Translating it yields CASSASQGYGYTF.